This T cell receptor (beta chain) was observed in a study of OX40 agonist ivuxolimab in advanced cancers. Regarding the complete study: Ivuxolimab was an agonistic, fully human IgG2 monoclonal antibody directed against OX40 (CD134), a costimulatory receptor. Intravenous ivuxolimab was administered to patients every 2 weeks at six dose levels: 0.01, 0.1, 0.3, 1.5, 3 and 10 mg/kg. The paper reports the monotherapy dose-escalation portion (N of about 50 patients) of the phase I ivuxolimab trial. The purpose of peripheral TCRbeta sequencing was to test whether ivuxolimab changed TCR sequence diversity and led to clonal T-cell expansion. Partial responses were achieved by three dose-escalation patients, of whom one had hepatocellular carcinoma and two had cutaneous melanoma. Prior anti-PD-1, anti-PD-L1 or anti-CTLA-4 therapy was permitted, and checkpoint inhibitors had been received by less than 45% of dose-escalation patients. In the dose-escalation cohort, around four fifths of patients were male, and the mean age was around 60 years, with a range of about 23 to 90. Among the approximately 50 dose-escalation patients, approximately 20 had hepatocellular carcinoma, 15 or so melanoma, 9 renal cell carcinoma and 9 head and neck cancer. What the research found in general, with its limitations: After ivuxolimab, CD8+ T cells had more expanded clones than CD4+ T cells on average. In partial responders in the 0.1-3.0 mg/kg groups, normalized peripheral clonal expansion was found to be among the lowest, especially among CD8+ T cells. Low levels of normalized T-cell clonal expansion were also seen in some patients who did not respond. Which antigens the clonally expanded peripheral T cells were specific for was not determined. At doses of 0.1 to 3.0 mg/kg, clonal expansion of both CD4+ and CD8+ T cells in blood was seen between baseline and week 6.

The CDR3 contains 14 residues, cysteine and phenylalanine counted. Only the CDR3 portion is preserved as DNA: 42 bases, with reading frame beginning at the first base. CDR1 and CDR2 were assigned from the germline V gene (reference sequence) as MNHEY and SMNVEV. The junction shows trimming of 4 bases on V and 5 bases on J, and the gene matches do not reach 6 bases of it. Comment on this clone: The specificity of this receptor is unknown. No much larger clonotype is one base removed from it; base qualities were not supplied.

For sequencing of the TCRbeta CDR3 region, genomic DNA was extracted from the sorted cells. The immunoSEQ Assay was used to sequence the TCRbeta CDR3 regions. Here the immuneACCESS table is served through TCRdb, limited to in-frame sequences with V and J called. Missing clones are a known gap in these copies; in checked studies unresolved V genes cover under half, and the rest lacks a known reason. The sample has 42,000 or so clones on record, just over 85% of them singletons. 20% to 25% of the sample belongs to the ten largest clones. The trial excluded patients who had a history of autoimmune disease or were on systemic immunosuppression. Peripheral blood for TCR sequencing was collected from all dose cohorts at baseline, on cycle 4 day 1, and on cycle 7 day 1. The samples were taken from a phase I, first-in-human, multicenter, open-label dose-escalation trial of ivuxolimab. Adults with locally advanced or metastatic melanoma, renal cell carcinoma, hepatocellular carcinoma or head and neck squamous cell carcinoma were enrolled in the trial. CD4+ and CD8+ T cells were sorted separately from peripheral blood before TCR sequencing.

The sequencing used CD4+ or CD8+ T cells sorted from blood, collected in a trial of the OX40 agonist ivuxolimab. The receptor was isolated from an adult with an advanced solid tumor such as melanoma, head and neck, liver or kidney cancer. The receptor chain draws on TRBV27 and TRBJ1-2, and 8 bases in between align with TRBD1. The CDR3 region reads CASSSMGQAYGYTF. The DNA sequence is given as TGTGCCAGCAGTTCGATGGGACAGGCTTATGGCTACACCTTC.